These 23 T cell receptor beta chains originate from one sample sequenced in a study of blood T cell repertoires in COVID-19. The table came from immunoSEQ multiplex PCR; TCRdb's copy has only in-frame clones and leaves some out. The sample records approximately 240,000 clones, around 88% being singletons. Material: peripheral blood. These receptor sequences come from a woman in her 30s who had recovered from COVID-19.

The chain is built from TRBV2 and TRBJ2-2, with TRBD2 as a possible D gene (5 bases). This CDR3 comprises 14 residues. Germline V gene data show CDR1 as SNHLY and CDR2 as FYNNEI. Trimming cost V 2 bases and J 6 bases, with 10 bases left between them. The DNA for the CDR3 is TGTGCCAGCAGTGAAAGAGGGATGGCCGGGGAGCTGTTTTTT. Amino acid sequence: CASSERGMAGELFF.

CDR3 DNA: TGTGCCAGCAGCACTCCTAGCGGGGGGGCAGATGAGCAGTTCTTC. This gives the protein CASSTPSGGADEQFF. J is TRBJ2-1 and V is TRBV5-4, with TRBD2 matching 12 bases. Germline assignment: CDR1 SGHNT and CDR2 YYREEE (reference sequence). The CDR3 contains 15 residues. Trimming took 4 bases from V and 8 from J; bases not matched to a gene: 7.

This rearrangement joins TRBV7-9 to TRBJ1-1, with D unresolved. Trimming took 6 bases from V and 2 from J, leaving 7 bases between them. This CDR3 spans 12 amino acids. Germline CDR1 reads SEHNR; CDR2 reads FQNEAQ (reference sequence). CDR3 loop: CASRLSNTEAFF. The CDR3 DNA is TGTGCCAGCAGACTTAGTAACACTGAAGCTTTCTTT.

The chain is built from TRBV29-1 and TRBJ1-1, with D perhaps matching TRBD1 (5 bases). The CDR3 is made up of 11 amino acids. The ends were cut back, 6 bases at V and 6 bases at J, with 11 bases in the middle. Germline V gene sequence: CDR1 SQVTM, CDR2 ANQGSEA. The CDR3 here is CSVATVPEAFF. The CDR3 nucleotides are TGCAGCGTCGCGACAGTCCCTGAAGCTTTCTTT.

The J gene is TRBJ2-1, the V gene TRBV6-5; D is possibly TRBD1 (5 bases). Germline V gives CDR1 MNHEY, CDR2 SVGAGI. The CDR3 is 13 residues long. Trimming took 6 bases from V and 0 from J, leaving 6 bases between them. CDR3: CASRTVSYNEQFF. CDR3 sequence (DNA): TGTGCCAGCAGGACAGTCTCCTACAATGAGCAGTTCTTC.

CDR3 sequence: CAWSVRKGGNYGYTF. In DNA form, the CDR3 reads TGTGCCTGGAGTGTACGCAAGGGGGGGAACTATGGCTACACCTTC. The gene calls are TRBV30 and TRBJ1-2, with a tentative D call TRBD1 (6 bases). V shed 0 bases and J shed 2 bases, with 13 bases lying between them. Germline CDR1 is GTSNPN and CDR2 is SVGIG (reference sequence). CDR3 length: 15 amino acids.

The rearrangement joins TRBV5-6 to TRBJ2-5, with 8 nucleotides matching TRBD1. Germline trimming cut 0 bases from V and 9 bases from J; bases unmatched to any gene: 10. The CDR3 runs to 15 residues. From germline, CDR1 is SGHDT and CDR2 YYEEEE. This CDR3 is CASSLGTGSKWAQYF. The CDR3 DNA sequence: TGTGCCAGCAGCTTGGGGACAGGGAGCAAGTGGGCCCAGTACTTC.

This chain joins TRBV27 and TRBJ1-5; D is unclear. The V gene's germline CDR1 is MNHEY and CDR2 SMNVEV (reference sequence). Deletions cut 0 bases from V and 5 bases from J, with 20 bases between. The CDR3 is made up of 18 amino acids. CDR3 residues: CASSLSMDWAGKDQPQHF. The CDR3 nucleotides are TGTGCCAGCAGTTTATCCATGGACTGGGCAGGCAAAGATCAGCCCCAGCATTTT.

The genes are TRBV5-1 and TRBJ1-1; unclear D gene. Trimming shortened V by 0 bases and J by 1 base, and 10 bases separated the two germline ends. CDR1 is SGHRS, CDR2 YFSETQ, per germline. The CDR3 extends over 15 amino acids. The CDR3: CASSLVFGENTEAFF. Here the CDR3 DNA reads TGCGCCAGCAGCTTGGTTTTCGGGGAGAACACTGAAGCTTTCTTT.

The gene calls are TRBV5-5 and TRBJ2-7; TRBD1 agrees at 8 bases. The CDR3 is 13 amino acids. With V trimmed by 5 bases and J by 3 bases, 4 bases remained unmatched. The germline CDR1 and CDR2 sequences are SGHKS and YYEKEE (reference sequence). The chain's CDR3 is CASRFTGGYEQYF. In DNA form, the CDR3 reads TGTGCCAGCAGATTTACAGGGGGCTACGAGCAGTACTTC. Complete variable domain (other parts from reference TRBV5-5 and TRBJ2-7): DAGVTQSPTHLIKTRGQQVTLRCSPISGHKSVSWYQQVLGQGPQFIFQYYEKEERGRGNFPDRFSARQFPNYSSELNVNALLLGDSALYLCASRFTGGYEQYFGPGTRLTVT.

The CDR3 region has the DNA TGTGCCACCAGCAGAGATTTTGCCGGGAACATTCAGTACTTC. Protein: CATSRDFAGNIQYF. The V and J genes are TRBV15 and TRBJ2-4; D not resolved. The CDR3 has 14 amino acids. Looked up from germline, CDR1 is LNHNV and CDR2 is YYDKDF (reference sequence). Trimming took off 0 bases at V and 7 bases at J, with 10 bases between the two ends.

The rearrangement uses TRBV30 and TRBJ1-2; possibly TRBD1 for D (5 bases). The ends were cut back, 2 bases at V and 7 bases at J, with 14 bases in the middle. CDR1 GTSNPN and CDR2 SVGIG come from the germline V gene (reference sequence). The CDR3 is 13 residues long. The CDR3: CAWSQGQGFGYTF. DNA of the CDR3: TGTGCCTGGAGTCAGGGCCAGGGTTTTGGCTACACCTTC. Looking up the rest from reference TRBV30 and TRBJ1-2 gives the full variable domain: SQTIHQWPATLVQPVGSPLSLECTVEGTSNPNLYWYRQAAGRGLQLLFYSVGIGQISSEVPQNLSASRPQDRQFILSSKKLLLSDSGFYLCAWSQGQGFGYTFGSGTRLTVV.

J is TRBJ2-5 and V is TRBV5-8, with D perhaps matching TRBD1 (7 bases). V shed 4 bases and J shed 3 bases, with 16 bases lying between them. Germline V gene data show CDR1 as SGHTS and CDR2 as YDEGEE. This CDR3 is 15 amino acids long. The CDR3: CASSRGTESEETQYF. The DNA for the CDR3 is TGTGCCAGCAGCCGGGGGACAGAGAGCGAAGAGACCCAGTACTTC.

The chain is built from TRBV19 and TRBJ1-2; 7 bases fit TRBD1. The germline gives CDR1 LNHDA, CDR2 SQIVND (reference sequence). The CDR3 sequence is 17 residues long. Trimming removed 5 bases from V and 4 bases from J; junction bases left unmatched: 16. The CDR3 DNA is TGTGCCAGTAGTTATCCTACAGGGGCCGCCGAGGGCTATGGCTACACCTTC. Its translation: CASSYPTGAAEGYGYTF.

CDR3 sequence reads: CASSPLLQGFVDTQYF. The CDR3 DNA sequence: TGTGCCAGCAGTCCCCTGTTGCAGGGGTTTGTGGATACGCAGTATTTT. The chain links TRBV14 to TRBJ2-3; TRBD1 might be the D (6 bases). Trimming pared 6 bases from V and 6 bases from J, leaving 22 bases between. From germline, CDR1 is SGHDN and CDR2 FVKESK. This CDR3 spans 16 amino acids.

This clone was counted a single time. This sequence joins TRBV27 and TRBJ2-5, with TRBD1 matching over 8 bases. The V gene end was trimmed by 5 bases and the J gene end by 4 bases; junction bases not matched to a gene: 3. The CDR3 is 13 amino acids. Germline CDR1 reads MNHEY; CDR2 reads SMNVEV (reference sequence). CDR3: CASSNDRGETQYF. CDR3 DNA sequence: TGTGCCAGCAGTAACGACAGGGGAGAGACCCAGTACTTC.

The chain links TRBV6-5 to TRBJ1-2; a possible D gene is TRBD1 (5 bases). CDR3 length: 13 amino acids. Trimming cost V 7 bases and J 4 bases, with 13 bases left between them. Per the germline V gene, CDR1 is MNHEY and CDR2 is SVGAGI. CDR3 in DNA: TGTGCCAGCAATTTGGACGGGGGCTATGGCTACACCTTC. This sequence encodes CASNLDGGYGYTF.

This chain uses TRBV7-6 with TRBJ2-7, with TRBD1 matching over 7 bases. The V gene's germline CDR1 is SGHVS and CDR2 FNYEAQ. V gave up 5 bases and J gave up 5 bases; unmatched junction bases: 9. CDR3 length: 14 residues. CDR3 DNA sequence: TGTGCCAGCAGCCCACCGGGACAGTGGGACGAGCAGTACTTC. Translated, it gives CASSPPGQWDEQYF.

The chain employs TRBV11-2 and TRBJ2-7; 8 bases are a match to TRBD2. The junction had 8 bases not matched to a gene; V was cut back by 4 bases and J by 0 bases. This CDR3 spans 16 amino acids. Germline CDR1 is SGHAT and CDR2 is FQNNGV. CDR3 sequence reads: CASSYSAGGNSYEQYF. The CDR3 bases are TGTGCCAGCAGCTACTCGGCGGGGGGCAACTCCTACGAGCAGTACTTC.

As DNA, the CDR3 is TGTGCCAGCAGCTTGGCCCAGGGAAACGAGCAGTACTTC. Amino acids: CASSLAQGNEQYF. The genes are TRBV5-4 and TRBJ2-7; D is possibly TRBD1 (5 bases). V lost 0 bases to trimming and J lost 5 bases, with 9 bases between them. The CDR3 runs 13 residues. Germline CDR1 SGHNT, CDR2 YYREEE (reference sequence).

The chain recombines TRBV19 with TRBJ2-3; the match to TRBD2 covers 14 bases. Germline CDR1 reads LNHDA; CDR2 reads SQIVND (reference sequence). CDR3 length: 19 residues. V was clipped by 4 bases and J by 2 bases; unmatched bases: 11. The CDR3 nucleotides read TGTGCCAGTAGTACAGGGGGCGGACTAGCGGGGGGCCACACAGATACGCAGTATTTT. Protein sequence: CASSTGGGLAGGHTDTQYF.

V is TRBV7-3 and J is TRBJ1-1; 12 nucleotides match TRBD1. Germline loops: CDR1 SGHTA, CDR2 FQGTGA. Trimming took 2 bases from V and 1 from J; bases not matched to a gene: 5. The CDR3 length is 17 residues. CDR3 residues: CASSLPGTGGRNTEAFF. CDR3 bases: TGTGCCAGCAGCTTACCCGGGACAGGGGGCAGGAACACTGAAGCTTTCTTT.

J is TRBJ2-1 and V is TRBV11-3; tentative D call: TRBD1 (5 bases). Trimming pared 2 bases from V and 5 bases from J, leaving 10 bases between. CDR1 is SGHNT and CDR2 is YENEEA in the germline V gene. This CDR3 region has 14 residues. Written as DNA, the CDR3 is TGTGCCAGCAGCTTATATGGGGCCGACAATGAGCAGTTCTTC. It specifies CASSLYGADNEQFF. The full variable domain, in which reference TRBV11-3 and TRBJ2-1 provide the parts outside the CDR3, is EAGVVQSPRYKIIEKKQPVAFWCNPISGHNTLYWYLQNLGQGPELLIRYENEEAVDDSQLPKDRFSAERLKGVDSTLKIQPAELGDSAVYLCASSLYGADNEQFFGPGTRLTVL.